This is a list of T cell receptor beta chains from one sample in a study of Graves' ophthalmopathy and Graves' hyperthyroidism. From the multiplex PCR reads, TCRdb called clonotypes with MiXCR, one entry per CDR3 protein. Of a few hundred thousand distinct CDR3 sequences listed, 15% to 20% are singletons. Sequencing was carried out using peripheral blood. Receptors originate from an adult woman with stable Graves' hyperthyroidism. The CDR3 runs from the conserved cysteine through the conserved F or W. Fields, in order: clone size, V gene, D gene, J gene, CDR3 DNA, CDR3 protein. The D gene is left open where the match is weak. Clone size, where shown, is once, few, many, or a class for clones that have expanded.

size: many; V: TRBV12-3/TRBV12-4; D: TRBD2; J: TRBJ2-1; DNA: TGTGCCAGCAGGGGGACTAGCGGGAAAAATGAGCAGTTCTTC; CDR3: CASRGTSGKNEQFF
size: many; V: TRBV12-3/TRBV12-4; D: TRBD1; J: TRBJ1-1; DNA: TGTGCCAGCAGTCGTGGACAGGGGCTGGGGCACACTGAAGCTTTCTTT; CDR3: CASSRGQGLGHTEAFF
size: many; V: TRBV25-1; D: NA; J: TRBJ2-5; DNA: TGTGCCAGCAGTGAATATCCGGGGAGAGAGACCCAGTACTTC; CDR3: CASSEYPGRETQYF
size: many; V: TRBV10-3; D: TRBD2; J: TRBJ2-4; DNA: TGTGCCATCGCCGAGACTAGCGGAGCAAACATTCAGTACTTC; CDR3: CAIAETSGANIQYF
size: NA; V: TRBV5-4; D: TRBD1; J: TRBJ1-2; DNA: TGTGCCAGCAGCGTACAACAGGGGGCATATGGCTACACCTTC; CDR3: CASSVQQGAYGYTF
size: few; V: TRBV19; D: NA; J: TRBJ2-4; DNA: TGTGCCAGTAGTATGGCGGGACCCCCCATTCAGTACTTC; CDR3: CASSMAGPPIQYF
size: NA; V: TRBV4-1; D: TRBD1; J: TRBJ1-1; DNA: TGCGCCAGCAGCCAAACCACAGACCGGACAGGGATGAACACTGAAGCTTTCTTT; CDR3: CASSQTTDRTGMNTEAFF
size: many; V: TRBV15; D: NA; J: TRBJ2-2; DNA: TGTGCCACCAGCGTAGACAACATCGGCGCCGGGGAGCTGTTTTTT; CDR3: CATSVDNIGAGELFF
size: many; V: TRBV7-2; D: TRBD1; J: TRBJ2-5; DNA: TGTGCCAGCAGCTCGCACAGGGGGCTAGGGGAGACCCAGTACTTC; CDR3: CASSSHRGLGETQYF
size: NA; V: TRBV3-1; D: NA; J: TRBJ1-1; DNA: TGTGCCAGCAGCCAAGGGGTTATTATGAACACTGAAGCTTTCTTT; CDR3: CASSQGVIMNTEAFF
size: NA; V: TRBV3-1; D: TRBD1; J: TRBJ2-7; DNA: TGTGCCAGCAGCCTTCCGGGACAGCCATACGAGCAGTACTTC; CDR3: CASSLPGQPYEQYF
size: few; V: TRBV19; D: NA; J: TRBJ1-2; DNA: TGTGCCAGTAGTCCGGCGGCGGATTATGGCTACACCTTC; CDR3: CASSPAADYGYTF
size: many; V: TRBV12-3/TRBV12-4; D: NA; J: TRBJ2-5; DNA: TGTGCCAGCAGTCCCCTCTCCGCGGGAAATTTCGAGACCCAGTACTTC; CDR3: CASSPLSAGNFETQYF
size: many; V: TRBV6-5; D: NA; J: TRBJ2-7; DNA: TGTGCCAGCAGTCCCTTCTATCTCTACGAGCAGTACTTC; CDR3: CASSPFYLYEQYF
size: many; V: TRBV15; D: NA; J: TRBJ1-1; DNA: TGTGCCACCAGCAGCCTCATACTAAGGGGCCAGGGTGTGGGAGCTTTCTTT; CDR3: CATSSLILRGQGVGAFF
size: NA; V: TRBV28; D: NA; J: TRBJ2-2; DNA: TGTGCCAGCAGTTCGATCATGAACACCGGGGAGCTGTTTTTT; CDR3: CASSSIMNTGELFF
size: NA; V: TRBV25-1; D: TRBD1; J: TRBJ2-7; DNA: TGTGCCAGCAGTAACGCCCGGACAGGGACGTACGAGCAGTACTTC; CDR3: CASSNARTGTYEQYF
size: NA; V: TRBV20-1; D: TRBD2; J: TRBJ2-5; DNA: TGCAGTGCTAGAACCCGCTCGGGAGGAGTATCAGAGACCCAGTACTTC; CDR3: CSARTRSGGVSETQYF
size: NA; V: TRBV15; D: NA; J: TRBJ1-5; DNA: TGTGCCACCAGCAGATTGGGGCCCGGCGGGCAGCCCCAGCATTTT; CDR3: CATSRLGPGGQPQHF
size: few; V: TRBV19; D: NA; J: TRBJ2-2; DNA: TGTGCCAGTAGCCCCCCCCCGGGACGGCCCAGCAGGGACACCGGGGAGCTGTTTTTT; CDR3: CASSPPPGRPSRDTGELFF
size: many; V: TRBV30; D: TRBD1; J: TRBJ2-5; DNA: TGTGCCTGGAGTGTTTGGGGGACAGGGACTCAAGAGACCCAGTACTTC; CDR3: CAWSVWGTGTQETQYF
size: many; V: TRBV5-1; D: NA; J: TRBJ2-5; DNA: TGCGCCAGCAGCTTAGGGGGACGGAGCAAAGAGACCCAGTACTTC; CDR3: CASSLGGRSKETQYF
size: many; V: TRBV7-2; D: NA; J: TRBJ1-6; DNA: TGTGCCAGCAGCTTAGTGGGCCCCGGGGGTTCACCCCTCCACTTT; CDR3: CASSLVGPGGSPLHF
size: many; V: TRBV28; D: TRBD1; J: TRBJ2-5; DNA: TGTGCCAGCAGTTTGGAACTGGACAGGTCCCTTCAAGAGACCCAGTACTTC; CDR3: CASSLELDRSLQETQYF
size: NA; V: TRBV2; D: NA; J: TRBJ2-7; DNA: TGTGCCAGCAGCTCTCAACGTAACGAGCAGTACTTC; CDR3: CASSSQRNEQYF
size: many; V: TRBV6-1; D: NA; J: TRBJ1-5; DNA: TGTGCCAGCGCAAGGACAGCTAGCAATCAGCCCCAGCATTTT; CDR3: CASARTASNQPQHF
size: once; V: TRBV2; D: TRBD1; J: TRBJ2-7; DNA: TGTGCCAGCAGTGAGGGACAGGGTTTATACGAGCAGTACTTC; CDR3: CASSEGQGLYEQYF
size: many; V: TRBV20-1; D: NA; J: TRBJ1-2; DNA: TGCAGTGCTAGAATCGGGTTGGCGCTCGACTATGGCTACACCTTC; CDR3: CSARIGLALDYGYTF
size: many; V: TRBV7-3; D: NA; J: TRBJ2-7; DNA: TGTGCCAGCAGCCGTTCGGGGACATGGTATGACGAGCAGTACTTC; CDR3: CASSRSGTWYDEQYF
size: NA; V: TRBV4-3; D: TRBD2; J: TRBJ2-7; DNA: TGCGCCAGCAGCCAAGATGGGGCGGGAGGGGGGTCCTACGAGCAGTACTTC; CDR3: CASSQDGAGGGSYEQYF
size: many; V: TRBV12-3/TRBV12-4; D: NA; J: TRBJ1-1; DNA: TGTGCCAGCACCTCGGGACACAAGAACACTGAAGCTTTCTTT; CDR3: CASTSGHKNTEAFF
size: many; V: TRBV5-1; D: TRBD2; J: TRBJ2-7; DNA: TGCGCCAGCAGCCCATTGGCGGGAGAAGGCGAGCAGTACTTC; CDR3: CASSPLAGEGEQYF
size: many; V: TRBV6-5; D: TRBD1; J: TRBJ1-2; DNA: TGTGCCAGCCAACACCGAAGACAGGGCGCTAACTATGGCTACACCTTC; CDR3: CASQHRRQGANYGYTF
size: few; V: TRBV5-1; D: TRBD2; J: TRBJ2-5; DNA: TGCGCCAGCAGCTCGAGAAAGACTAGCGGGAGGGCCCTTGAGACCCAGTACTTC; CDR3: CASSSRKTSGRALETQYF
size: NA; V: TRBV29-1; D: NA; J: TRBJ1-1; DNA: TGCAGCGTTGAATCCGGGGTGAACACTGAAGCTTTCTTT; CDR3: CSVESGVNTEAFF
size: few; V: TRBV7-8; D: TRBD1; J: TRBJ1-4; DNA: TGTGCCAGCAGCGGGATCGGACAGGGCAATGAAAAACTGTTTTTT; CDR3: CASSGIGQGNEKLFF
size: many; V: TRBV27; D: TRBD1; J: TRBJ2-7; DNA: TGTGCCAGCAGTCCGGGGACAGGGAACGAGCAGTACTTC; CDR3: CASSPGTGNEQYF
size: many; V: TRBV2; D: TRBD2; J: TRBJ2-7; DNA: TGTGCCAGCAGTGTAAGCGGGAGGTCTCTCCGCGAGCAGTACTTC; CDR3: CASSVSGRSLREQYF
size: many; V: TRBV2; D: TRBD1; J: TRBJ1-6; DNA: TGTGCCAGCAGTCTGCGGCAGGGGGCGAGTAATTCACCCCTCCACTTT; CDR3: CASSLRQGASNSPLHF
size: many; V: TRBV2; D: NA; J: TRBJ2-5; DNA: TGTGCCAGCAAGACTGGACAAGAGACCCAGTACTTC; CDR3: CASKTGQETQYF
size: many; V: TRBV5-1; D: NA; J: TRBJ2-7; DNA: TGCGCCAGCAGCCCCCCGGCCCCTTACGAGCAGTACTTC; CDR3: CASSPPAPYEQYF
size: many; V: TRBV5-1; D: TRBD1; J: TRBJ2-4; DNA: TGCGCCAGCAGCCCCGGACAGGGTCCCAACATTCAGTACTTC; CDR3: CASSPGQGPNIQYF
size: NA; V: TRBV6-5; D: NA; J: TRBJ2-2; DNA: TGTGCCAGCAGTCACCGGACAGAGAACACCGGGGAGCTGTTTTTT; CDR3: CASSHRTENTGELFF
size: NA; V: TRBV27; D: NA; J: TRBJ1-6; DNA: TGTGCCAGCAGTTTGGGCAAGGGGAATTCACCCCTCCACTTT; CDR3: CASSLGKGNSPLHF
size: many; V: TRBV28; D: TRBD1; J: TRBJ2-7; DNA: TGTGCCAGCGGTCCCTGGACAGGGTTATTTTACGAGCAGTACTTC; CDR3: CASGPWTGLFYEQYF
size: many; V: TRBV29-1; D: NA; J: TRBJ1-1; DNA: TGCAGTGGAACAGGGATGAACACTGAAGCTTTCTTT; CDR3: CSGTGMNTEAFF
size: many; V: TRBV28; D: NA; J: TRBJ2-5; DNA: TGTGCCAGCAGACCCTCGGGGGTCCAAGAGACCCAGTACTTC; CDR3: CASRPSGVQETQYF
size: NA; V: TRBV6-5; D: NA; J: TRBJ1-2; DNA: TGTGCCAGCAGTTACTCTAAGGACAACGTAGGAAACTATGGTTACACCTTC; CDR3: CASSYSKDNVGNYGYTF
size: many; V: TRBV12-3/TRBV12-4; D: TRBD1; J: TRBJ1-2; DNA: TGTGCCAGCAGTTCCAGCCCCAGGGGGACCACCTATGGCTACACCTTC; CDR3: CASSSSPRGTTYGYTF
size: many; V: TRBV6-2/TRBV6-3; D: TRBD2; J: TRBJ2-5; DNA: TGTGCCAGCAGTTACTCCCGGACGGGAGGCCAAGAGACCCAGTACTTC; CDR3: CASSYSRTGGQETQYF
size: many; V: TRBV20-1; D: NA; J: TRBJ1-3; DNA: TGCAGTGCTAGAGATGACGGCCCTGGAAACACCATATATTTT; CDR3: CSARDDGPGNTIYF
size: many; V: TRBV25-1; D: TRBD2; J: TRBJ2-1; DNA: TGTGCCAGCAGTGAGACTAGCAGATACAATGAGCAGTTCTTC; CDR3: CASSETSRYNEQFF
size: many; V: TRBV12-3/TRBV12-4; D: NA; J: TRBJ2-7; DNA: TGTGCCAGCAGTTTAAGTCGCCCCTACGAGCAGTACTTC; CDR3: CASSLSRPYEQYF
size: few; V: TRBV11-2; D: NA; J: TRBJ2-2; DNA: TGTGCCAGCAGTTTTAGACCCCAGGGGATTTCGAACACCGGGGAGCTGTTTTTT; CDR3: CASSFRPQGISNTGELFF
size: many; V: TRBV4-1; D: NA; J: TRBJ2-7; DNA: TGCGCCAGCAGCCCCCGGGTCTTGAGCTACGAGCAGTACTTC; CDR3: CASSPRVLSYEQYF
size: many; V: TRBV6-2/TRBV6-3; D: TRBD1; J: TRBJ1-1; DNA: TGTGCCAGCAGCCCCAGCAGAGACAGGGGGCGCCTCCGATACACTGAAGCTTTCTTT; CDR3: CASSPSRDRGRLRYTEAFF